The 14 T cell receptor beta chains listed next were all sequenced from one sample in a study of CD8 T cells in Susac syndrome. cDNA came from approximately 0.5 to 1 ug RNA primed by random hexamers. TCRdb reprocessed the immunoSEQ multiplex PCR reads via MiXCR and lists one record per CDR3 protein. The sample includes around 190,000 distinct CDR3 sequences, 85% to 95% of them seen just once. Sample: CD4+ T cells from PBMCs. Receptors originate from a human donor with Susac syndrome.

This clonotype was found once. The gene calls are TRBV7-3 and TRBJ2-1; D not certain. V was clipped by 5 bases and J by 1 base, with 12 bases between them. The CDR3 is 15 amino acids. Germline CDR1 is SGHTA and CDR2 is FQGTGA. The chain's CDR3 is CASSPRASSYNEQFF. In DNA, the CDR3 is TGTGCCAGCAGCCCGCGAGCATCTTCCTACAATGAGCAGTTCTTC.

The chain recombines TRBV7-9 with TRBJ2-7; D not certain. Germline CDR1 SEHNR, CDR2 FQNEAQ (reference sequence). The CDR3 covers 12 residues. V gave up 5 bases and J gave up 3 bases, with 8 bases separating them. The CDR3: CASSPGYYEQYF. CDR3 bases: TGTGCCAGCAGCCCTGGTTACTACGAGCAGTACTTC.

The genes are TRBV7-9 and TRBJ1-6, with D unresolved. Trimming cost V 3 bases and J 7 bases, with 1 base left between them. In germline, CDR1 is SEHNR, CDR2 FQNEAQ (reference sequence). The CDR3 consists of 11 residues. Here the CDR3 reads CASSFNSPLHF. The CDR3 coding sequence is TGTGCCAGCAGCTTCAATTCACCCCTCCACTTT.

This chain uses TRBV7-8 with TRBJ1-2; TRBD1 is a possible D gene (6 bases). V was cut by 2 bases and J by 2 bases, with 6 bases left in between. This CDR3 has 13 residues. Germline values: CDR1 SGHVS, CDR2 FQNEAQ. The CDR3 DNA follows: TGTGCCAGCAGCTTACAGGGGAACTATGGCTACACCTTC. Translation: CASSLQGNYGYTF.

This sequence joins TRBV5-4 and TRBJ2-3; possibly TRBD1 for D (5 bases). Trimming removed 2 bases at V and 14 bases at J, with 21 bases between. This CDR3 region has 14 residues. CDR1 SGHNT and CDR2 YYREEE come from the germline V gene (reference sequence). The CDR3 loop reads CASSFETRQGVRYF. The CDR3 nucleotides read TGTGCCAGCAGCTTTGAGACGCGCCAGGGCGTCAGGTATTTT.

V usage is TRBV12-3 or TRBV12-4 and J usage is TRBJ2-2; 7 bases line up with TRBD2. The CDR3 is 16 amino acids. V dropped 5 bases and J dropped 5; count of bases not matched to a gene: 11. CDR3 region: CASSLRGLTLTGELFF. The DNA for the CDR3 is TGTGCCAGCAGTCTGCGGGGACTAACCTTGACCGGGGAGCTGTTTTTT.

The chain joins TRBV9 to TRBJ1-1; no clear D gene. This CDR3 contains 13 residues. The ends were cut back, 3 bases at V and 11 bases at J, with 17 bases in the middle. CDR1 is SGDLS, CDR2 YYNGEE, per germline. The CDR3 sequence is CASSGPGSPRAFF. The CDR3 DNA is TGTGCCAGCAGCGGCCCAGGATCTCCCCGGGCTTTCTTT.

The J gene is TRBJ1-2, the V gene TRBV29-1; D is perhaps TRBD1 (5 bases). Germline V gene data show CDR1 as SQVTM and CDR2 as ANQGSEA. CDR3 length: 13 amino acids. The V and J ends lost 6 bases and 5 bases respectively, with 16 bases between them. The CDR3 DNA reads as TGCAGCGTCCAGAGCAGGGTTAGGTATGGCTACACCTTC. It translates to CSVQSRVRYGYTF.

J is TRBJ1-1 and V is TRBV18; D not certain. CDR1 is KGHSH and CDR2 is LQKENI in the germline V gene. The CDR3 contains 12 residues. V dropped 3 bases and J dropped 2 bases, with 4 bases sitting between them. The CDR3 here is CASSPLNTEAFF. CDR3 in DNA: TGTGCCAGCTCACCCTTAAACACTGAAGCTTTCTTT.

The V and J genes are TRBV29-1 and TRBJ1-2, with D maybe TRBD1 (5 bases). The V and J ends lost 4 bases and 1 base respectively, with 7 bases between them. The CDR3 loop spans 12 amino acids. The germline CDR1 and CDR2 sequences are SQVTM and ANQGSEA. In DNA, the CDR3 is TGCAGCGTTGTGACAGTTAACTATGGCTACACCTTC. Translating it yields CSVVTVNYGYTF. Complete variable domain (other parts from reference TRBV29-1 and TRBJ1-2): SAVISQKPSRDICQRGTSLTIQCQVDSQVTMMFWYRQQPGQSLTLIATANQGSEATYESGFVIDKFPISRPNLTFSTLTVSNMSPEDSSIYLCSVVTVNYGYTFGSGTRLTVV.

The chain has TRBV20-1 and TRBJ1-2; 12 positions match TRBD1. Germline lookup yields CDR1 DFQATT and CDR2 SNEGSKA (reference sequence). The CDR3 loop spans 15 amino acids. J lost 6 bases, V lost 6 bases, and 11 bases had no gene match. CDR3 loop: CSAGGTGGLVDGYTF. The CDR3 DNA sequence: TGCAGTGCCGGAGGGACAGGGGGCCTAGTCGATGGCTACACCTTC.

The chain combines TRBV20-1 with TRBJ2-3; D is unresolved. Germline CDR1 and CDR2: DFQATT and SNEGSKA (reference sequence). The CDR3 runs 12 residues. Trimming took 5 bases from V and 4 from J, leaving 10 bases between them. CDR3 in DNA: TGCAGTGCTCCTGTCGCGCCAGATACGCAGTATTTT. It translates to CSAPVAPDTQYF.

The CDR3 sequence is CASTLTGGPYNEQFF. CDR3 coding DNA: TGTGCCAGCACCTTGACAGGGGGGCCCTACAATGAGCAGTTCTTC. V gene TRBV7-2 combines with J gene TRBJ2-1; 9 nucleotides match TRBD1. The CDR3 runs to 15 residues. The germline V gene has CDR1 SGHTA and CDR2 FQGNSA. With V trimmed by 7 bases and J by 2 bases, 6 bases remained unmatched.

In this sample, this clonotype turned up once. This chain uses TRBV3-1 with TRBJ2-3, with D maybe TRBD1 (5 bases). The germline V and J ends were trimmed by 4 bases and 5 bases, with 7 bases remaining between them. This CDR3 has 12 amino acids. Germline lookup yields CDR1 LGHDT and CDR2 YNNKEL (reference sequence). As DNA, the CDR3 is TGTGCCAGCAGCCGGACAAAAGATACGCAGTATTTT. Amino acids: CASSRTKDTQYF.